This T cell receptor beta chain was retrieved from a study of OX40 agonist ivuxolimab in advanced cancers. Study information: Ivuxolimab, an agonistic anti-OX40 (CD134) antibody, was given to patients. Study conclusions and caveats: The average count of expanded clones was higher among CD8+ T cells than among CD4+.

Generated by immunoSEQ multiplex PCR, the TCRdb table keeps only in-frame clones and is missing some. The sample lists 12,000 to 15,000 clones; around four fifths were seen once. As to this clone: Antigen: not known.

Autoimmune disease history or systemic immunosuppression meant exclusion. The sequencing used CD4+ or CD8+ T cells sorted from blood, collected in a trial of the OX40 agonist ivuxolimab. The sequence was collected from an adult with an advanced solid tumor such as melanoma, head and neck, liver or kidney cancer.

The CDR3: CASSLSLQSEAFF. The CDR3 nucleotides read TGCGCCAGCAGCTTGTCCCTTCAGTCTGAAGCTTTCTTT. J is TRBJ1-1 and V is TRBV5-1; D not certain. The germline V and J ends were trimmed by 1 base and 6 bases, with 10 bases remaining between them. The germline V gene has CDR1 SGHRS and CDR2 YFSETQ. The CDR3 consists of 13 residues. Full variable domain (remainder filled in from reference TRBV5-1 and TRBJ1-1): KAGVTQTPRYLIKTRGQQVTLSCSPISGHRSVSWYQQTPGQGLQFLFEYFSETQRNKGNFPGRFSGRQFSNSRSEMNVSTLELGDSALYLCASSLSLQSEAFFGQGTRLTVV.